Listed below are T cell receptor beta chains from one sample, sequenced in a study of vaccination and CD4 T cells after COVID-19. These receptors' antigens are unknown. TCRdb re-derived calls from the PCR reads in MiXCR, one entry per CDR3 protein. The table records about 20,000 distinct CDR3 sequences, 40% to 45% of them present only once. The sample consisted of CD4+ T cells from blood, cultured in vitro, taken before SARS-CoV-2 vaccination. Receptor source: a human donor who received a COVID-19 vaccine. The CDR3 runs from the conserved cysteine through the conserved F or W. Each record gives: J gene, clone size, V gene, CDR3 protein. Size is stated for part of the rows, as once, few or many counts, or as a class when the clone is expanded.

TRBJ1-2 few TRBV25-1 CASRSDRGYGYTF
TRBJ1-1 few TRBV6-5 CASSYSVQGDTEAFF
TRBJ2-3 NA TRBV25-1 CASSAALAGGGLGGTDTQYF
TRBJ2-3 few TRBV7-6 CASSLVGLAAPTDTQYF
TRBJ1-3 NA TRBV12-3/TRBV12-4 CASSLRSGNTIYF
TRBJ1-1 NA TRBV2 CASSFSRGDTEAFF
TRBJ2-7 NA TRBV5-4 CASSLWQASSYEQYF
TRBJ1-5 large TRBV21-1 CASSNYRAASNQPQHF
TRBJ2-2 NA TRBV5-1 CASSFRLGGDTGELFF
TRBJ2-3 NA TRBV10-3 CAISDTKTSGGTDTQYF
TRBJ1-2 few TRBV7-9 CASSLAGGYTF
TRBJ1-6 few TRBV12-3/TRBV12-4 CASSSGQGSSPLHF
TRBJ1-4 NA TRBV2 CASSPGQGAEKLFF
TRBJ2-7 NA TRBV7-2 CASSLGTGVIYEQYF
TRBJ2-7 NA TRBV24-1 CATSGAYKGPGTYEQYF
TRBJ1-5 once TRBV28 CASRHESWGSNQPQHF
TRBJ1-5 few TRBV19 CASSDQGLSNQPQHF
TRBJ2-5 NA TRBV15 CATSRAGGGNQETQYF
TRBJ2-7 NA TRBV6-4 CASSDTTGGIGHEQYF
TRBJ2-2 few TRBV6-5 CASSYSWSGGYTGELFF
TRBJ1-1 few TRBV25-1 CASSAGTGASEAFF
TRBJ2-7 NA TRBV5-1 CASSWGGGAPEQYF
TRBJ1-2 few TRBV10-1 CASSDGLYGYTF
TRBJ2-3 NA TRBV10-3 CATRGGSGRTDTQYF
TRBJ1-6 medium-sized TRBV2 CASSPDAGTRSSPLHF
TRBJ2-5 NA TRBV14 CASSQESIGGLAAETQYF
TRBJ1-2 NA TRBV12-3/TRBV12-4 CASTPDRAGGYTF
TRBJ1-2 NA TRBV6-5 CASSYRGYGYTF
TRBJ2-1 few TRBV20-1 CSADRDRVNNEQFF
TRBJ2-6 NA TRBV7-9 CVSSLWGASGANVLTF
TRBJ1-5 NA TRBV10-3 CAISRQGNQPQHF
TRBJ2-7 few TRBV19 CASIGQGGSHEQYF
TRBJ1-3 few TRBV6-5 CASSYGTPFLSGNTIYF
TRBJ2-5 NA TRBV11-2 CASSPGQGGSVETQYF
TRBJ2-1 NA TRBV6-5 CASSFRLAGDNEQFF
TRBJ1-3 NA TRBV19 CASSGDSTDFFSGNTIYF
TRBJ1-2 NA TRBV5-1 CASSKTADGYTF
TRBJ2-3 few TRBV24-1 CATSDPRQASTDTQYF
TRBJ1-2 once TRBV12-1 CASSFARPVPYGYTF
TRBJ2-1 few TRBV5-3 CARSLTASGDVERFF
TRBJ1-6 few TRBV6-1 CAIPRTGISKSPLHF
TRBJ1-1 NA TRBV2 CASTASWVMNTEAFF
TRBJ1-6 NA TRBV19 CASSRDSSYNSPLHF
NA few TRBV7-8 CASTPRRGVYEQYF
TRBJ1-6 NA TRBV6-1 CASSESPDRGQYLSSYNSPLHF
TRBJ2-5 NA TRBV7-9 CASSPGVAGSQETQYF
TRBJ1-3 few TRBV6-1 CASSPGLGGSGNTIYF
TRBJ2-1 NA TRBV30 CAWGGVNEQFF
TRBJ1-6 few TRBV10-2 CASSYYRGRHNSPLHF
TRBJ2-5 NA TRBV19 CASTPGGGVKTQYF
TRBJ1-2 few TRBV7-9 CASSPRQGLTLNYGYTF
TRBJ1-6 NA TRBV6-1 CASSLSRDGSSPLHF
TRBJ2-3 NA TRBV27 CASRRTDTQYF
TRBJ2-3 NA TRBV27 CASSLYRGIVYTQYF